The 18 T cell receptor beta chains reported below all come from one sample, sequenced in a study of response to subunit inactivated influenza vaccine. MiXCR, run by TCRdb on the RT-PCR reads, gives a single entry per CDR3 protein. The sample contains hundreds of thousands of distinct CDR3 sequences, approximately 15% of which appear only once. Sample: PBMCs from blood, taken roughly 12 days after vaccination. Receptor source: a man aged 45-65 years who received an inactivated influenza vaccine.

A few counts support this clonotype. The chain joins TRBV27 to TRBJ2-3, with D uncertain. This CDR3 contains 16 residues. The V and J ends lost 0 bases and 2 bases respectively, with 12 bases between them. The germline V gene has CDR1 MNHEY and CDR2 SMNVEV (reference sequence). CDR3 sequence reads: CASSLSRSGYTDTQYF. The CDR3 nucleotides are TGTGCCAGCAGTTTATCGAGGTCAGGTTACACAGATACGCAGTATTTT.

The chain joins TRBV7-2 to TRBJ2-3; tentative D call: TRBD2 (5 bases). This CDR3 region has 14 residues. The V gene's germline CDR1 is SGHTA and CDR2 FQGNSA. V was clipped by 1 base and J by 2 bases, with 7 bases between them. CDR3: CASSLGEFTDTQYF. As DNA, the CDR3 is TGTGCCAGCAGCTTAGGGGAGTTCACAGATACGCAGTATTTT.

The J gene is TRBJ2-7, the V gene TRBV7-9; weak D call: TRBD1 (7 bases). The germline V and J ends were trimmed by 4 bases and 3 bases, with 16 bases remaining between them. The germline gives CDR1 SEHNR, CDR2 FQNEAQ (reference sequence). The CDR3 spans 15 residues. CDR3 in DNA: TGTGCCAGCAGCTCAACGAGGAGGGGGCACTACGAGCAGTACTTC. Amino acid sequence: CASSSTRRGHYEQYF.

This clonotype was found a few times. The chain combines TRBV7-2 with TRBJ1-5, with unresolved D. Trimming took off 1 base at V and 3 bases at J, with 10 bases between the two ends. Germline V gives CDR1 SGHTA, CDR2 FQGNSA. CDR3 length: 15 amino acids. The DNA of the CDR3 is TGTGCCAGCAGCTTAGATCCAGGAAACAATCAGCCCCAGCATTTT. Amino acids: CASSLDPGNNQPQHF.

The V gene is TRBV20-1, the J gene TRBJ2-1; 12 bases align to TRBD2. The germline V gene encodes CDR1 DFQATT and CDR2 SNEGSKA (reference sequence). The CDR3 runs 16 residues. Trimming took 3 bases from V and 4 from J; bases not matched to a gene: 7. The CDR3 protein is CSARPTSGRRYNEQFF. In DNA form, the CDR3 reads TGCAGTGCTAGGCCAACTAGCGGGAGGAGGTACAATGAGCAGTTCTTC.

There are a few counts of this clonotype. CDR3: CASSQARGSTDTQYF. The CDR3 DNA reads TGTGCCAGCAGCCAGGCCAGGGGAAGCACAGATACGCAGTATTTT. The V call is TRBV16, the J call TRBJ2-3; D perhaps matches TRBD1 (6 bases). The CDR3 sequence is 15 residues long. Germline values: CDR1 KGHSY, CDR2 FQNENV. The germline V and J ends were trimmed by 3 bases and 0 bases, with 10 bases remaining between them. Combining the CDR3 with reference TRBV16 and TRBJ2-3 gives the whole variable domain GEEVAQTPKHLVRGEGQKAKLYCAPIKGHSYVFWYQQVLKNEFKFLISFQNENVFDETGMPKERFSAKCLPNSPCSLEIQATKLEDSAVYFCASSQARGSTDTQYFGPGTRLTVL.

The V and J genes are TRBV30 and TRBJ1-3, with a possible D match to TRBD1 (5 bases). CDR1 and CDR2 from the germline V gene are GTSNPN and SVGIG (reference sequence). Trimming left V 0 bases short and J 0 bases short, with 12 bases between. The CDR3 has 16 amino acids. The CDR3 DNA follows: TGTGCCTGGAGTGTACATCAGGGCCACTCTGGAAACACCATATATTTT. It translates to CAWSVHQGHSGNTIYF.

The chain carries TRBV2 and TRBJ2-3; D unresolved. Germline V gene lookup returns CDR1 SNHLY and CDR2 FYNNEI. Deletions cut 7 bases from V and 4 bases from J, with 6 bases between. The CDR3 length is 11 residues. The CDR3 region has the DNA TGTGCCAGCACACGGTCAGATACGCAGTATTTT. Translating it yields CASTRSDTQYF.

The V gene is TRBV7-9, the J gene TRBJ2-7; no definite D call. CDR3 length: 14 residues. CDR1 and CDR2 (germline): SEHNR, FQNEAQ (reference sequence). Trimming removed 5 bases at V and 6 bases at J, with 17 bases between. CDR3 nucleotides: TGTGCCAGCAGCCTGCCGGGTCTTCCTGGCGAGCAGTACTTC. It encodes CASSLPGLPGEQYF. The whole variable domain, filled in from reference TRBV7-9 and TRBJ2-7, reads DTGVSQNPRHKITKRGQNVTFRCDPISEHNRLYWYRQTLGQGPEFLTYFQNEAQLEKSRLLSDRFSAERPKGSFSTLEIQRTEQGDSAMYLCASSLPGLPGEQYFGPGTRLTVT.

This clonotype appeared many times. The chain employs TRBV18 and TRBJ2-4; no clear D gene. Germline-derived CDR1 and CDR2 are KGHSH and LQKENI. The V end lost 0 bases, the J end lost 0 bases, and 6 bases lay between the germline ends. The length of the CDR3 is 15 residues. The CDR3 region has the DNA TGTGCCAGCTCACCACCCTCCCGAGCCAAAAACATTCAGTACTTC. Translation gives CASSPPSRAKNIQYF.

V usage is TRBV11-2 and J usage is TRBJ2-5; tentatively, D is TRBD1 (7 bases). With 5 bases removed from V and 3 bases from J, the gap between germline ends came to 10 bases. The CDR3 has 13 amino acids. Germline V lookup: CDR1 SGHAT, CDR2 FQNNGV. This CDR3 is CASSAGQKETQYF. The CDR3 DNA reads as TGTGCCAGCAGCGCGGGACAGAAAGAGACCCAGTACTTC.

The CDR3 DNA follows: TGCGCCAGCAGCTTTACTAGCGGGGGGTTAACAGATACGCAGTATTTT. It is translated as CASSFTSGGLTDTQYF. J is TRBJ2-3 and V is TRBV5-1; 12 nucleotides line up with TRBD2. From germline, CDR1 is SGHRS and CDR2 YFSETQ. V trimming: 2 bases; J trimming: 3 bases; junction bases outside the gene matches: 4. The CDR3 covers 16 residues.

This clonotype has just a few counts. The rearrangement uses TRBV7-9 and TRBJ1-6; D perhaps matches TRBD1 (6 bases). Germline V gene lookup returns CDR1 SEHNR and CDR2 FQNEAQ (reference sequence). The length of the CDR3 is 14 residues. The ends were cut back, 5 bases at V and 5 bases at J, with 10 bases in the middle. The CDR3 region has the DNA TGTGCCAGCAGCCAGGACAGACATAATTCACCCCTCCACTTT. It yields the protein CASSQDRHNSPLHF.

This clonotype was detected ten times or more. The chain couples TRBV20-1 to TRBJ1-2, with 8 bases fitting TRBD1. V was pared by 2 bases and J by 5 bases, with 7 bases of the junction left unmatched. Per germline, CDR1 DFQATT and CDR2 SNEGSKA (reference sequence). CDR3 size: 14 residues. CDR3: CSARPPTGVYGYTF. CDR3 nucleotide sequence: TGCAGTGCTAGACCCCCGACAGGGGTTTATGGCTACACCTTC.

This clonotype was observed a few times. J is TRBJ2-5 and V is TRBV20-1; TRBD2 agrees at 8 bases. Germline lookup yields CDR1 DFQATT and CDR2 SNEGSKA (reference sequence). The CDR3 sequence is 13 residues long. The ends lost 4 bases at V and 3 bases at J; junction bases unmatched: 4. Here the CDR3 DNA reads TGCAGTGCTACCAGCGGGAGCGAAGAGACCCAGTACTTC. Protein product: CSATSGSEETQYF.

The V gene is TRBV30, the J gene TRBJ2-5; 7 nucleotides agree with TRBD1. The CDR3 consists of 14 residues. Germline V gene lookup returns CDR1 GTSNPN and CDR2 SVGIG (reference sequence). Trimming removed 2 bases from V and 5 bases from J; junction bases left unmatched: 8. The CDR3 DNA follows: TGTGCCTGGAGTAAGGGGGCCTTGGAGGAGACCCAGTACTTC. Protein product: CAWSKGALEETQYF.

The chain recombines TRBV5-1 with TRBJ2-6; TRBD2 aligns across 12 bases. The CDR3 totals 18 residues. Unmatched junction bases numbered 6, after V lost 4 bases and J lost 1 base. CDR1 is SGHRS, CDR2 YFSETQ, per germline. The CDR3 sequence is CASSQRLAGASGANVLTF. CDR3 in DNA: TGCGCCAGCAGCCAAAGACTAGCGGGGGCGTCTGGGGCCAACGTCCTGACTTTC.

CDR3 DNA: TGCGCCAGCAGCTTGGTGGGACAGGGAGGTCAAGAGCAGTACTTC. This translates into CASSLVGQGGQEQYF. V usage is TRBV5-1 and J usage is TRBJ2-7; 9 positions match TRBD1. The germline CDR1 and CDR2 sequences are SGHRS and YFSETQ. Germline trimming cut 0 bases from V and 7 bases from J; bases unmatched to any gene: 8. This CDR3 is 15 amino acids long.